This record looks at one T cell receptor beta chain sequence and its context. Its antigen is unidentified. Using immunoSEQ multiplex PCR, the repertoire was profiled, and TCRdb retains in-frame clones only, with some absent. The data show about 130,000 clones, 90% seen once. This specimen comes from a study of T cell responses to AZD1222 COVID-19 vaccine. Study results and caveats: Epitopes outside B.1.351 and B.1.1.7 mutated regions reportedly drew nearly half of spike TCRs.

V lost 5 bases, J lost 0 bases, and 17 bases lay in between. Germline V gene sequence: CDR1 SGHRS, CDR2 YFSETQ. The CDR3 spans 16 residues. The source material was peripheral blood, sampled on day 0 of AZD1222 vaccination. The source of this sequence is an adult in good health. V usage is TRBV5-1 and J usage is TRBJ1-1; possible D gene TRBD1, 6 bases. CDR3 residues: CASRSQGRGMNTEAFF. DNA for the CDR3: TGCGCCAGCAGGTCTCAGGGGCGCGGAATGAACACTGAAGCTTTCTTT.